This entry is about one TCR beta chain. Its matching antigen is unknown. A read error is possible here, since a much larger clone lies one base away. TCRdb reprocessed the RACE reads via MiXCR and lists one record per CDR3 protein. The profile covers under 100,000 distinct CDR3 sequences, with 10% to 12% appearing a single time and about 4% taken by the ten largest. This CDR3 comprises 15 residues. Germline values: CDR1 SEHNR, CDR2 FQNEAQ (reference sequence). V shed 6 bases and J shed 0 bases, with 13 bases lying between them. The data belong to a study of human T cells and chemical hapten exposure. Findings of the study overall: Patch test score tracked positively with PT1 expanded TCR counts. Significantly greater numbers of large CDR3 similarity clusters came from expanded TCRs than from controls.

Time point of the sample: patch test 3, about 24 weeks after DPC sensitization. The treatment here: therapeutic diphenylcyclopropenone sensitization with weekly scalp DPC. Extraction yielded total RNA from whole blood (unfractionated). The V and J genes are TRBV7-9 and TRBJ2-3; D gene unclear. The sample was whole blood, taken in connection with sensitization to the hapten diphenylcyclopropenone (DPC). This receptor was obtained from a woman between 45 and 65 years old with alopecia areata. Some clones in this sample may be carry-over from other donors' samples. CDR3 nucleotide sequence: TGTGCCAGCAGATCTTGGGCGGCGAGCACAGATACGCAGTATTTT. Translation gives CASRSWAASTDTQYF.